Below are 21 T cell receptor beta chains sequenced from a single sample in a study of control samples from healthy donors and cancer patients. Only in-frame clones appear in the TCRdb table, and some are missing; sequencing was by immunoSEQ multiplex PCR. The data show some 39,000 clones, over 70% seen once. Sequencing used PBMCs. The origin of the receptors is an older woman with lung cancer.

The chain carries TRBV9 and TRBJ1-2; D is uncertain. The CDR3 extends over 14 amino acids. V was trimmed by 4 bases and J by 4 bases, leaving 14 bases between them. Germline CDR1 and CDR2: SGDLS and YYNGEE. The CDR3 loop is CASSSQVVGYGYTF. The CDR3 coding sequence is TGTGCCAGCAGCTCCCAGGTGGTTGGCTATGGCTACACCTTC.

The genes are TRBV12-3 or TRBV12-4 and TRBJ1-1; D is unresolved. Trimming pared 8 bases from V and 1 base from J, leaving 11 bases between. The CDR3 is 13 residues long. CDR3 residues: CASSRAANTEAFF. In DNA, the CDR3 is TGTGCCAGCTCGCGGGCAGCGAACACTGAAGCTTTCTTT.

This clone has a handful of counts. The rearrangement joins TRBV6-5 to TRBJ1-6, with TRBD1 matching over 9 bases. V dropped 11 bases and J dropped 10; count of bases not matched to a gene: 9. The CDR3 contains 13 residues. Germline lookup yields CDR1 MNHEY and CDR2 SVGAGI. CDR3: CAPKGQGRSPLHF. In DNA, the CDR3 is TGTGCCCCCAAGGGACAGGGTCGGTCACCCCTCCACTTT.

The rearrangement links TRBV29-1 to TRBJ2-3; weak D call: TRBD1 (6 bases). The germline V gene encodes CDR1 SQVTM and CDR2 ANQGSEA. The CDR3 runs to 14 residues. The ends were cut back, 8 bases at V and 0 bases at J, with 15 bases in the middle. The CDR3 spells CSSDRTTSTDTQYF. The CDR3 DNA reads TGCAGCAGTGACAGGACGACTAGCACAGATACGCAGTATTTT.

This clone was seen a handful of times. The sample contains more than one DNA sequence encoding this CDR3. This chain's CDR3 is CASSPGPTGELFF. The CDR3 DNA reads TGTGCCAGCTCACCGGGCCCCACCGGGGAGCTGTTTTTT. The gene calls are TRBV18 and TRBJ2-2, with D unresolved. There are 13 residues in the CDR3. The V gene's germline CDR1 is KGHSH and CDR2 LQKENI. The V end lost 3 bases, the J end lost 4 bases, and 6 bases lay between the germline ends.

The CDR3 reads CASSPPGDSNQPQHF. The CDR3 coding sequence is TGTGCCAGCAGCCCCCCAGGGGATAGCAATCAGCCCCAGCATTTT. V usage is TRBV7-9 and J usage is TRBJ1-5; the D gene is possibly TRBD1 (6 bases). The CDR3 spans 15 residues. Trimming shortened V by 5 bases and J by 0 bases, and 11 bases separated the two germline ends. Germline values: CDR1 SEHNR, CDR2 FQNEAQ (reference sequence).

This chain uses TRBV6-6 with TRBJ2-5; D could derive from TRBD1 or TRBD2 (5 bases each). The CDR3 loop spans 16 amino acids. Germline V gene data show CDR1 as MNHNY and CDR2 as SVGAGI (reference sequence). The V end lost 7 bases, the J end lost 5 bases, and 23 bases lay between the germline ends. CDR3 loop: CASTDKRGIRWETQYF. DNA for the CDR3: TGTGCCAGCACCGACAAGAGGGGCATAAGGTGGGAGACCCAGTACTTC.

The chain uses TRBV4-2 and TRBJ1-4; D not resolved. This CDR3 is built from 16 residues. Germline-derived CDR1 and CDR2 are LGHNA and YNFKEQ. V was clipped by 3 bases and J by 0 bases, with 11 bases between them. Here the CDR3 DNA reads TGTGCCAGCAGCCAGTCCTTCAGTGCAACTAATGAAAAACTGTTTTTT. It codes for CASSQSFSATNEKLFF.

The chain links TRBV12-3 or TRBV12-4 to TRBJ1-2; maybe TRBD1 (5 bases). The CDR3 runs to 13 residues. The germline V and J ends were trimmed by 6 bases and 6 bases, with 14 bases remaining between them. CDR3 bases: TGTGCCAGCAGGGACAATTTGAGAGATGGCTACACCTTC. It specifies CASRDNLRDGYTF.

This clone was detected only once. The chain recombines TRBV11-2 with TRBJ2-5, with D possibly being TRBD2 (6 bases). The CDR3 has 12 residues. In germline, CDR1 is SGHAT, CDR2 FQNNGV. V lost 3 bases to trimming and J lost 5 bases, with 7 bases between them. CDR3: CASSLGRETQYF. CDR3 sequence (DNA): TGTGCCAGCAGCTTGGGGAGGGAGACCCAGTACTTC.

V and J are TRBV7-3 and TRBJ1-1, with 7 bases that match TRBD1. Losses at the gene ends were 1 base for V and 4 bases for J; bases not matched to a gene: 9. Germline lookup yields CDR1 SGHTA and CDR2 FQGTGA. CDR3 length equals 16 residues. CDR3 in amino acids: CASSLSPDRAGTEAFF. Written as DNA, the CDR3 is TGTGCCAGCAGCTTAAGCCCCGACAGGGCGGGCACTGAAGCTTTCTTT.

V gene TRBV6-5 combines with J gene TRBJ1-2, with TRBD1 matching over 7 bases. The CDR3 totals 16 residues. Trimming at V came to 2 bases and at J to 2 bases, leaving 8 bases not matched to a gene. Germline V gives CDR1 MNHEY, CDR2 SVGAGI. Here the CDR3 DNA reads TGTGCCAGCAGTTACGTCAGGACAGGCGGGAACTATGGCTACACCTTC. This encodes CASSYVRTGGNYGYTF.

The chain carries TRBV12-5 and TRBJ1-1, with D uncertain. The V end was cut by 7 bases, the J end by 7 bases, with 10 bases between. Germline CDR1 LGHNT, CDR2 FRNRAP. The CDR3 runs 11 residues. The CDR3, as DNA: TGTGCTAGTGTTGGGCTCATTGAAGCTTTCTTT. Its protein product is CASVGLIEAFF.

The rearrangement joins TRBV30 to TRBJ1-6; D not resolved. CDR3 length equals 15 residues. Germline CDR1 is GTSNPN and CDR2 is SVGIG (reference sequence). V lost 2 bases to trimming and J lost 9 bases, with 17 bases between them. The CDR3 reads CAWSSRAGYGSPLHF. CDR3 bases: TGTGCCTGGAGTAGTCGGGCGGGTTATGGTTCACCCCTCCACTTT.

A note on this clone: The same CDR3 arises from other DNA sequences in this sample as well. V usage is TRBV5-1 and J usage is TRBJ2-5, with 9 bases that match TRBD1. In germline, CDR1 is SGHRS, CDR2 YFSETQ. J gave up 4 bases and V 0 bases, and 4 bases lay outside the gene matches. The CDR3 loop spans 15 amino acids. This chain's CDR3 is CASSLGDRDRETQYF. The DNA of the CDR3 is TGCGCCAGCAGCTTGGGGGACAGGGACAGAGAGACCCAGTACTTC.

The V and J genes are TRBV9 and TRBJ1-2, with D unresolved. V lost 5 bases, J lost 4 bases, and 12 bases lay in between. CDR1 SGDLS and CDR2 YYNGEE come from the germline V gene. The CDR3 has 13 amino acids. This chain's CDR3 is CASSPRAFYGYTF. The CDR3 nucleotides read TGTGCCAGCAGTCCTCGAGCCTTCTATGGCTACACCTTC.

The chain couples TRBV18 to TRBJ2-5, with 9 bases identical to TRBD1. The J segment lost 7 bases and the V segment lost 4 bases, leaving 10 bases of the junction unmatched. The CDR3 spans 15 residues. Per germline, CDR1 KGHSH and CDR2 LQKENI. The CDR3 is CASSRRTGDEGTQYF. CDR3 DNA: TGTGCCAGCTCACGACGGACAGGGGACGAGGGGACCCAGTACTTC.

The chain is built from TRBV2 and TRBJ1-1; 7 bases map to TRBD1. The J segment lost 5 bases and the V segment lost 8 bases, leaving 11 bases of the junction unmatched. Per germline, CDR1 SNHLY and CDR2 FYNNEI. CDR3 length: 14 residues. In DNA, the CDR3 is TGTGCCAGCTCGCAAGAGAGGGGGCGGACTGAAGCTTTCTTT. It is translated as CASSQERGRTEAFF.

The chain joins TRBV5-5 to TRBJ2-7; TRBD1 matches at 7 bases. Trimming at V came to 4 bases and at J to 0 bases, leaving 7 bases not matched to a gene. Germline V gene lookup returns CDR1 SGHKS and CDR2 YYEKEE (reference sequence). CDR3 length equals 15 residues. DNA of the CDR3: TGTGCCAGCAGCCGACAGGGCTCGGGCTCCTACGAGCAGTACTTC. Amino acids: CASSRQGSGSYEQYF.

This rearrangement joins TRBV5-6 to TRBJ2-1; D not certain. This CDR3 has 16 amino acids. In germline, CDR1 is SGHDT, CDR2 YYEEEE. V lost 6 bases to trimming and J lost 2 bases, with 18 bases between them. The CDR3 sequence: CASTGSPSVTYNEQFF. Written as DNA, the CDR3 is TGTGCCAGCACCGGCAGCCCTAGTGTTACCTACAATGAGCAGTTCTTC. Full variable domain (remainder filled in from reference TRBV5-6 and TRBJ2-1): DAGVTQSPTHLIKTRGQQVTLRCSPKSGHDTVSWYQQALGQGPQFIFQYYEEEERQRGNFPDRFSGHQFPNYSSELNVNALLLGDSALYLCASTGSPSVTYNEQFFGPGTRLTVL.

This clone was recorded once. The chain joins TRBV6-4 to TRBJ1-5; TRBD1 might be the D (5 bases). In germline, CDR1 is MRHNA, CDR2 SNTAGT. The CDR3 is made up of 14 amino acids. V was trimmed by 6 bases and J by 2 bases, leaving 11 bases between them. The chain's CDR3 is CASSPGGGNQPQHF. Here the CDR3 DNA reads TGTGCCAGCAGCCCGGGAGGGGGCAATCAGCCCCAGCATTTT.